The source of this TCR beta chain is a study of blood T cell repertoires in COVID-19. As for the study in general: Collection of acute and convalescent COVID-19 samples took place in the United States, Italy and Spain. Sources were T cells, B-cell-depleted T cells, or PBMCs; the material itself was cDNA or gDNA.

In the original processing: Researchers report that nucleated cell counts were estimated from reference gene primer amplification. Libraries were prepared by immunoSEQ multiplex PCR; TCRdb keeps only in-frame clonotypes and omits some of them. V, J and clone size were drawn from that table, and D and trimming were deduced from the DNA. The table records approximately 160,000 clones, approximately 88% of them present only once. This sequence originates from a woman older than 75 with active or convalescent COVID-19. Input material: peripheral blood.

The CDR3 here is CAISESMIGGTEAFF. The CDR3 DNA reads as TGTGCCATCAGTGAGTCGATGATAGGGGGCACTGAAGCTTTCTTT. The chain uses TRBV10-3 and TRBJ1-1; maybe TRBD1 (6 bases). The CDR3 is 15 amino acids. The V end lost 0 bases, the J end lost 4 bases, and 12 bases lay between the germline ends. Germline V gene sequence: CDR1 ENHRY, CDR2 SYGVKD.